This TCR beta chain was obtained from a study of identical twins. The study's findings and limits: Without tracking the same donors, conclusions rested on cross-sectional statistical analysis. Twin-shared out-of-frame alpha sequences were enriched for low generation probability. With abundant cord blood beta clonotypes, insertions were fewer; memory repertoires showed no such pattern.

This clonotype showed up many times. Antigen unknown. The CDR3 is made up of 13 amino acids. V lost 3 bases and J lost 8, with 11 bases in between. CDR1 and CDR2 from the germline V gene are SNHLY and FYNNEI. TCRdb re-analysed the 5' RACE reads in MiXCR, keeping a single row per CDR3 protein. Among 450,000 to 650,000 distinct CDR3 sequences, more than 9% were seen once, and the ten largest hold roughly 3%. These data were also reused for a study on yellow fever vaccine responses in identical twins.

The V call is TRBV2, the J call TRBJ2-4, with a weak D call TRBD1 (6 bases). The sequence was obtained from a woman between 18 and 30 years old in good health. Source material: PBMCs. CDR3 bases: TGTGCCAGCAGTGATTCAGGGGCGGACATTCAGTACTTC. Its protein product is CASSDSGADIQYF.